The T cell receptor beta chain under discussion was sequenced for a study of CD8 T cells in ankylosing spondylitis. Notes on the study in general: Significantly higher representation of disease-linked clones was reported for matched ankylosing spondylitis synovial fluid. A motif in TCR beta, a set of eight highly homologous variants, appeared characteristic of ankylosing spondylitis blood.

The CDR3 contains 14 residues. Trimming removed 4 bases from V and 5 bases from J, with 15 bases in between. CDR1 is ENHRY, CDR2 SYGVKD, per germline. A remark on this clonotype: Its antigen is not known.

As the method for making TCR beta libraries, quantitative 5'-RACE with molecular barcodes was used. TCRdb itself ran the 5' RACE reads through MiXCR, one entry per CDR3 protein. The sample includes 85,000 to 100,000 distinct CDR3 sequences, roughly 8% of them seen just once. This clonotype was sampled from a male donor with ankylosing spondylitis or in good health (not recorded which). The J gene is TRBJ2-7, the V gene TRBV10-3; the D gene could be TRBD1 or TRBD2 (6 bases each). Sequenced material: blood, either unsorted or a sorted T cell fraction (not recorded which). CDR3 sequence: CAISGLGGSNEQYF. DNA of the CDR3: TGTGCCATCAGTGGATTGGGGGGCTCTAACGAGCAGTACTTC.